This T cell receptor (beta chain) derives from a study of blood T cell repertoires in COVID-19 (TCRdb year 2020). Broadly, across the study: Samples from collaborators originated in the United States, Italy and Spain and spanned both the acute and convalescent phases of COVID-19. The prospective study material was composed of cDNA or gDNA derived from T cells, B-cell-depleted T cells, or PBMCs. A de-identified subject ID, COVID-19 status, age in years and sex were almost always included in the sample metadata. The samples were drawn from two sources: the first 160 participants of the ongoing ImmuneRACE study, and over 1,000 subjects contributed by 6 global collaborators. Deeply sampled blood TCRbeta repertoires from subjects exposed to, actively infected with, or recovered from COVID-19 were included in the dataset. Where HLA class I and class II types were available, the types were taken from metadata supplied by the sample provider, not from assay-based typing. The repertoires were made available in a free public database intended to serve as a resource for research on the immune response to SARS-CoV-2.

Regarding this clone: Its recognized antigen is unknown. One base away there is no much larger clone; base qualities are not given.

The immunoSEQ Assay, a bias-controlled multiplex PCR, was used to amplify TCRbeta CDR3 regions from genomic DNA. The paper's data handling went like this. The number of nucleated cells in each sample was estimated from the amplification of reference gene primers within the assay. Sequence reads were collapsed and filtered to measure the absolute abundance of every unique TCRbeta CDR3 rearrangement. For each sample, productive Simpson clonality was calculated as the square root of Simpson's diversity index over productive rearrangements. The immuneACCESS repertoire file appears here via TCRdb, limited to in-frame rearrangements. These files lack a portion of the clones; in checked studies, under half of the deficit traces to unresolved V genes, and the cause of the others is not known. V and J calls and clone size are copied from that table; D and trimming were computed from the DNA. A total of 150,000 to 200,000 clones appear in this sample, 80% to 90% of them only once. The top ten clonotypes cover roughly a tenth of the sample.

Each collaborating institution followed its own protocols to collect whole blood in K2EDTA tubes. For TCRbeta analysis, collaborator samples were shipped as frozen whole blood, as isolated PBMCs, or as DNA extracted from either sample type. Results the study describes overall, beyond this receptor: The amount of clinical and demographic metadata varied by source and participant and was provided uncurated.

CDR1 MNHEY and CDR2 SMNVEV are derived from the germline V gene (reference sequence). The CDR3 holds 13 amino acids from the cysteine to the phenylalanine. Solely the CDR3 DNA is kept, with 39 bases framed from the first base. V and J are truncated by 5 bases and 10 bases respectively, leaving an intervening sequence of 12 bases. Recombination linked TRBV27 to TRBJ1-6, with the D gene not confidently named. What was sequenced was peripheral blood. The origin of this receptor is a human donor in a cohort sampled during active COVID-19. The CDR3 reads as follows: CASSLRTGSPLHF. The DNA reads as follows: TGTGCCAGCAGTCTCAGGACTGGGTCACCCCTCCACTTT.